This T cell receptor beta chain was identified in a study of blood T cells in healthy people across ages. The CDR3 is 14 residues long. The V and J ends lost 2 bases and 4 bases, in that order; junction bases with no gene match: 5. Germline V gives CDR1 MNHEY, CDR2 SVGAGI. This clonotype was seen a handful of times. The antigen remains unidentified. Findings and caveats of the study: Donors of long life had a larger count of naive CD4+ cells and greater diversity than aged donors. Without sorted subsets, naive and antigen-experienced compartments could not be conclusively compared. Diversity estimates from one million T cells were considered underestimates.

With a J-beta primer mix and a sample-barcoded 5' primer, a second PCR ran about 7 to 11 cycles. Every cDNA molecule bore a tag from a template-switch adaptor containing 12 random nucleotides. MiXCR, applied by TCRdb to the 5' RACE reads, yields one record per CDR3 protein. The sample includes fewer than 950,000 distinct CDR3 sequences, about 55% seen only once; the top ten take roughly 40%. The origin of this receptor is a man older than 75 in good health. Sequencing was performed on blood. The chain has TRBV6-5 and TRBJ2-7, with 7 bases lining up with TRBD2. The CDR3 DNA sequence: TGTGCCAGCAGTTACGGGAGGGTAGATTACGAGCAGTACTTC. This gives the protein CASSYGRVDYEQYF.